This T cell receptor (beta chain) was obtained from a study of cytomegalovirus exposure and HLA in healthy donors. Study-level points and caveats: Reported results showed that the classifier diagnosed cytomegalovirus status with high specificity and sensitivity. 87-base-pair reads could not separate some V segments, including TRBV6-2 and TRBV6-3. Later, TCR association rates were found to vary by HLA locus, highest for DRB1 and lowest for HLA-C.

Primers included in the PCR were 60 Vbeta and 13 Jbeta primers. TCRdb's copy holds only in-frame clones and misses some; the assay was immunoSEQ multiplex PCR. The table has 150,000 to 200,000 clones, approximately 71% seen once; the top ten hold approximately 1.4%. Healthy individuals who donated bone marrow served as the donors. Points on this clone: Its target is unknown.

CDR1 and CDR2 (germline): SGHDN, FVKESK. The CDR3 length is 13 residues. V was pared by 2 bases and J by 5 bases, with 9 bases between. This TCR came from a girl aged 10 to 17 in good health and CMV-seronegative. The rearrangement uses TRBV14 and TRBJ1-2; maybe TRBD1 (6 bases). Sequenced sample: PBMCs. The CDR3 here is CASSQRQAYGYTF. The DNA for the CDR3 is TGTGCCAGCAGCCAACGACAGGCATATGGCTACACCTTC.